These 2 T cell receptor beta chains were sequenced from one sample in a study of cytomegalovirus exposure and HLA in healthy donors. Primers for the PCR totalled 60 Vbeta and 13 Jbeta. Measured with immunoSEQ multiplex PCR; TCRdb has only the in-frame clones, and not every one. The data contain about 86,000 clones, about two thirds of them singletons. Sequenced input: PBMCs. The receptors shown here come from a man in his 60s in good health and CMV-seronegative.

The genes are TRBV5-1 and TRBJ2-1, with TRBD2 matching 11 bases. Trimming took 3 bases from V and 0 from J; bases not matched to a gene: 14. The CDR3 loop spans 20 amino acids. Germline values: CDR1 SGHRS, CDR2 YFSETQ. CDR3: CASSSPGGTSGTSSYNEQFF. CDR3 nucleotides: TGCGCCAGCAGCTCACCTGGGGGGACTAGCGGTACCAGCTCCTACAATGAGCAGTTCTTC.

In its sample, this clone was seen once. V usage is TRBV28 and J usage is TRBJ1-2; weak D call: TRBD1 (5 bases). The CDR3 sequence is 13 residues long. CDR1 and CDR2 (germline): MDHEN, SYDVKM. The germline V and J ends were trimmed by 4 bases and 5 bases, with 11 bases remaining between them. Here the CDR3 DNA reads TGTGCCAGCAGTTGGGGACTAAGATATGGCTACACCTTC. This encodes CASSWGLRYGYTF.